These T cell receptor beta chains were read from a single sample in a study of T cell responses to AZD1222 COVID-19 vaccine. The data were produced by immunoSEQ multiplex PCR, yet TCRdb's version contains in-frame clones alone and is incomplete. The table records about 190,000 clones, almost 95% of them present only once. Source: peripheral blood, taken on day 0 of AZD1222 vaccination. These receptor sequences come from an adult in good health. Each CDR3 is given with its conserved first and last residue. The order of the fields is V gene, clone size, J gene, D gene, CDR3 protein, CDR3 DNA. A D gene is named only where the DNA matches it firmly. Size is omitted from some rows. Given values are once, few, many or a class for expanded clones.

TRBV19	NA	TRBJ2-1	TRBD2	CASSPRTSGSYNEQFF	TGTGCCAGTAGTCCCCGGACTAGCGGATCCTACAATGAGCAGTTCTTC
TRBV7-9	NA	TRBJ1-2	NA	CASSFGAGYTF	NA
TRBV14	NA	TRBJ2-7	TRBD2	CASSQLSGRSDEQYF	TGTGCCAGCAGCCAACTTAGCGGGAGGTCCGACGAGCAGTACTTC
TRBV19	once	TRBJ2-6	NA	CASRGRGRHLSGANVLTF	TGTGCCAGTAGGGGCCGGGGCCGGCACCTCTCTGGGGCCAACGTCCTGACTTTC
TRBV7-9	NA	TRBJ2-7	NA	CASSGDEQYF	TGTGCCAGCAGCGGAGACGAGCAGTACTTC
TRBV5-4	NA	TRBJ1-1	NA	CASSKAGTENTEAFF	TGTGCCAGCAGCAAAGCCGGGACCGAGAACACTGAAGCTTTCTTT
TRBV7-2	NA	TRBJ2-2	NA	CASSLAPDNRGELFF	TGTGCCAGCAGCTTAGCTCCGGATAACAGGGGGGAGCTGTTTTTT
TRBV28	NA	TRBJ2-1	TRBD2	CAAAGGIYNEQFF	TGTGCCGCAGCGGGGGGGATCTACAATGAGCAGTTCTTC
TRBV4-2	NA	TRBJ1-5	NA	CASSQEMGGAGNNQPQHF	TGTGCCAGCAGCCAAGAAATGGGCGGGGCTGGAAACAATCAGCCCCAGCATTTT
TRBV29-1	NA	TRBJ2-7	TRBD1	CSVEDSFIQGAPSPDTYEQYF	TGCAGCGTTGAAGATTCTTTCATACAGGGGGCTCCAAGTCCGGACACTTACGAGCAGTACTTC
TRBV29-1	NA	TRBJ1-1	TRBD1	CSVGDRDGTGNTEAFF	TGCAGCGTTGGGGATCGGGACGGGACAGGGAACACTGAAGCTTTCTTT
TRBV4-3	NA	TRBJ2-3	NA	CASSQNGPFGTLADTQYF	TGCGCCAGCAGCCAAAACGGACCGTTCGGGACTCTGGCAGATACGCAGTATTTT
TRBV19	NA	TRBJ1-5	NA	CASSIKKWTVGNQPQHF	TGTGCCAGTAGTATAAAGAAATGGACGGTGGGCAATCAGCCCCAGCATTTT
TRBV30	NA	TRBJ2-2	NA	CAWRPWLTANTGELFF	TGTGCCTGGAGGCCGTGGCTAACGGCTAACACCGGGGAGCTGTTTTTT
TRBV14	once	TRBJ2-7	TRBD1	CASSQDRRQGETYEQYF	TGTGCCAGCAGCCAAGATCGGCGCCAGGGGGAAACCTACGAGCAGTACTTC
TRBV29-1	NA	TRBJ2-1	NA	CSVERAQGTLADNNEQFF	TGCAGCGTTGAAAGGGCCCAGGGGACCCTAGCAGATAACAATGAGCAGTTCTTC
TRBV12-3/TRBV12-4	NA	TRBJ1-1	NA	CASSQGSVTEAFF	TGTGCCAGCAGCCAGGGTAGCGTCACTGAAGCTTTCTTT
TRBV5-1	NA	TRBJ2-1	TRBD1	CASSRDSQYNEQFF	TGCGCCAGCAGCCGGGACAGCCAGTACAATGAGCAGTTCTTC
TRBV28	NA	TRBJ2-1	TRBD2	CASSLWGLVAYEQFF	TGTGCCAGCAGTTTGTGGGGACTAGTAGCCTATGAGCAGTTCTTC
TRBV3-1/TRBV3-2	NA	TRBJ1-3	NA	CASSLGRSGNTIYF	TGTGCCAGCAGCCTAGGGCGATCTGGAAACACCATATATTTT
TRBV30	NA	TRBJ2-6	NA	CAWIGGSGANVLTF	TGTGCCTGGATTGGGGGCTCTGGGGCCAACGTCCTGACTTTC
TRBV7-7	NA	TRBJ2-3	TRBD2	CASSLGRLAGLDTQYF	TGTGCTAGCAGCTTAGGGCGGCTAGCGGGGCTAGATACGCAGTATTTT
TRBV28	NA	TRBJ2-6	TRBD1	CASSLRGPGANVLTF	TGTGCCAGCAGTTTAAGGGGGCCTGGGGCCAACGTCCTGACTTTC
TRBV7-6	once	TRBJ2-1	TRBD2	CASSPGQTSGYNEQFF	TGTGCCAGCAGCCCAGGGCAGACTAGCGGATACAATGAGCAGTTCTTC
TRBV27	NA	TRBJ1-6	NA	CASSAGGEPLHF	TGTGCCAGCAGTGCCGGGGGTGAACCCCTCCACTTT
TRBV27	NA	TRBJ2-7	NA	CASRLGLEQYF	TGTGCCAGCAGGTTAGGACTCGAGCAGTACTTC
TRBV14	NA	TRBJ1-2	NA	CASSQGAKGGYTF	TGTGCCAGCAGCCAAGGGGCGAAGGGGGGCTACACCTTC
TRBV12-3/TRBV12-4	once	TRBJ2-7	TRBD1	CASGTDYEQYF	TGTGCCAGCGGGACAGACTACGAGCAGTACTTC
TRBV24-1	NA	TRBJ2-1	TRBD1	CATSDPGQGSYNEQFF	TGTGCCACCAGTGATCCCGGACAGGGGAGTTACAATGAGCAGTTCTTC
TRBV11-2	NA	TRBJ1-5	NA	CASSLEGSVQPQHF	TGTGCCAGCAGCTTAGAGGGGTCGGTTCAGCCCCAGCATTTT
TRBV10-3	NA	TRBJ2-1	NA	CAISDTPPGRENNEQFF	TGTGCCATCAGTGATACTCCCCCGGGACGGGAAAACAATGAGCAGTTCTTC
TRBV27	NA	TRBJ1-4	TRBD1	CASSLLAGGFNEKLFF	TGTGCCAGCAGTTTATTGGCAGGGGGATTTAATGAAAAACTGTTTTTT
TRBV11-3	NA	TRBJ2-1	TRBD2	CASSQWTSGRLNEQFF	TGTGCCAGCAGCCAGTGGACTAGCGGGAGGCTGAATGAGCAGTTCTTC
TRBV18	NA	TRBJ2-5	TRBD1	CASSPPGQPQETQYF	TGTGCCAGCTCACCACCGGGACAGCCTCAAGAGACCCAGTACTTC
TRBV7-9	NA	TRBJ1-5	TRBD1	CASSSSTGRPQHF	TGTGCCAGCAGCTCGTCGACAGGGCGGCCCCAGCATTTT
TRBV30	NA	TRBJ1-1	NA	CAWTGGNTEAFF	TGTGCCTGGACGGGGGGGAACACTGAAGCTTTCTTT
TRBV7-2	NA	TRBJ1-5	NA	CASSPGPLNQPQHF	TGTGCCAGCAGCCCCGGCCCGCTCAATCAGCCCCAGCATTTT
TRBV28	NA	TRBJ2-1	TRBD2	CASSLSPTGGNEQFF	TGTGCCAGCAGTTTAAGTCCAACCGGGGGGAATGAGCAGTTCTTC
TRBV6-6	NA	TRBJ1-4	NA	CASSYTTAGIFRKLFF	TGTGCCAGCAGTTACACCACAGCCGGGATTTTTAGAAAACTGTTTTTT
TRBV28	once	TRBJ2-7	NA	CASSLDRRYEQYF	TGTGCCAGCAGTTTAGACAGACGATACGAGCAGTACTTC
TRBV19	NA	TRBJ2-3	TRBD2	CASSIESGLAGVPDTQYF	TGTGCCAGTAGTATAGAATCGGGACTAGCGGGAGTCCCAGATACGCAGTATTTT
TRBV20-1	NA	TRBJ2-7	NA	CSASGGYEQYF	TGCAGTGCTAGCGGGGGATACGAGCAGTACTTC
TRBV27	once	TRBJ2-1	TRBD2	CASSGRGVAGALGDQFF	TGTGCCAGCAGTGGACGAGGAGTAGCGGGAGCTTTAGGAGATCAGTTCTTC
TRBV27	NA	TRBJ2-1	TRBD1	CASRRTGREFF	TGTGCCAGCAGAAGGACAGGCAGGGAGTTCTTC
TRBV2	NA	TRBJ1-6	TRBD1	CASSPGTGNSPLHF	TGTGCCAGCAGTCCCGGGACAGGGAATTCACCCCTCCACTTT
TRBV7-3	NA	TRBJ2-1	TRBD2	CASSLRLAENNEQFF	TGTGCCAGCAGCTTACGGCTAGCGGAAAACAATGAGCAGTTCTTC
TRBV12-3/TRBV12-4	NA	TRBJ1-1	NA	CASSLATGPHSF	TGTGCCAGCAGTTTGGCGACGGGGCCCCACTCATTT